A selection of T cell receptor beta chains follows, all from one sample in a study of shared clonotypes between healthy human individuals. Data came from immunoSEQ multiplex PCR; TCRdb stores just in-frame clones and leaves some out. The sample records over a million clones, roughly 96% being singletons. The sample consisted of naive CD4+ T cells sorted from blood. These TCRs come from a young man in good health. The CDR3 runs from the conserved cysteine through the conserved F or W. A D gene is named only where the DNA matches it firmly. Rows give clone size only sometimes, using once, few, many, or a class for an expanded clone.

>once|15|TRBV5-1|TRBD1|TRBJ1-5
TGCGCCAGCAGCTTGGGGACAGGGGGGAATCAGCCCCAGCATTTT
CASSLGTGGNQPQHF
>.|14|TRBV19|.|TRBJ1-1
TGTGCCAGTAGTATAGTTACAGGGTATGCTGAAGCTTTCTTT
CASSIVTGYAEAFF
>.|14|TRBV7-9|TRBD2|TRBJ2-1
TGTGCCAGCGTATCTCAACGGGAGGGAAATGAGCAGTTCTTC
CASVSQREGNEQFF
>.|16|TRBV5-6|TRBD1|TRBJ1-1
TGTGCCAGCACGCCAGCCCGGCTACAGGGGCCCTATGAAGCTTTCTTT
CASTPARLQGPYEAFF
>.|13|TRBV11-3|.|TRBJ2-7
TGTGCCAGTTCCAACCGCCGCTCCTACGAGCAGTACTTC
CASSNRRSYEQYF
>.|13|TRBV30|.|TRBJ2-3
TGTGCCTGGAGTGAGGACCTCACAGATACGCAGTATTTT
CAWSEDLTDTQYF
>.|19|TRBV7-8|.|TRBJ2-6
TGTGCCAGCAGCTTCCTCGGCGGGGACTTGAGCTCTGGGGCCAACGTCCTGACTTTC
CASSFLGGDLSSGANVLTF
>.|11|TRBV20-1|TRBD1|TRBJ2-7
TGCAGTGCTAGAGACTGGGACAGGGTAAGCTTC
CSARDWDRVSF
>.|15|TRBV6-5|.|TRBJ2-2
TGTGCCAGCAGTTCCTCACCCCTCCGGGGCGGGGAGCTGTTTTTT
CASSSSPLRGGELFF
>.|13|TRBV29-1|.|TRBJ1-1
TGCAGCGTTGAATCGGGGCAGGGCACTGAAGCTTTCTTT
CSVESGQGTEAFF